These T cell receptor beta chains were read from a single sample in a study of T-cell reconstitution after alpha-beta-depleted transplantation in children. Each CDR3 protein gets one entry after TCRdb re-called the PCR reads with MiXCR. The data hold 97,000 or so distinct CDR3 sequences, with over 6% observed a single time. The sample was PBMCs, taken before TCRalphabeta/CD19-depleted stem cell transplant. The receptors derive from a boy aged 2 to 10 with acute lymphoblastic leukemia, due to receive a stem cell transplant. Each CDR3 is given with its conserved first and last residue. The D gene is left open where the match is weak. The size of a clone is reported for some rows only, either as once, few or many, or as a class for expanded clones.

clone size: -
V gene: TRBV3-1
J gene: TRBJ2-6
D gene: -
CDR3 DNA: TGTGCCAGCAGCCAGCCGGGACGGCACTCCACGGGGGCCAACGTCCTGACTTTC
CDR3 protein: CASSQPGRHSTGANVLTF

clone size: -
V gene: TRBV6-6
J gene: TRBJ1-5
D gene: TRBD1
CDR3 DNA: TGTGCCAGCAGTCTCGACAGGGCGCAGCCCCAGCATTTT
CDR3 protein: CASSLDRAQPQHF

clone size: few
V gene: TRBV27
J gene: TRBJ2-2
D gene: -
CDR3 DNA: TGTGCCAGCAGTTTCGGGATGAACACCGGGGAGCTGTTTTTT
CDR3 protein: CASSFGMNTGELFF

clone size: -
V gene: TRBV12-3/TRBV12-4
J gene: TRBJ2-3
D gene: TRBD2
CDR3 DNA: TGTGCCAGTTTGGAGGGAAGCGGGGGGGTCGCTAGCACAGATACGCAGTATTTT
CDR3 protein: CASLEGSGGVASTDTQYF

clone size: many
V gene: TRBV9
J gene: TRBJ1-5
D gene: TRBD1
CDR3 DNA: TGTGCCAGCAGGGGGGCTCAGGGGGCCAGCCTCAATCAGCCCCAGCATTTT
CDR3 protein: CASRGAQGASLNQPQHF

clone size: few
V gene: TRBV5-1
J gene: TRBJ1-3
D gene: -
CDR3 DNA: TGCGCCAGCAGCTTGGACAGGGAGGGAAACACCATATATTTT
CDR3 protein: CASSLDREGNTIYF

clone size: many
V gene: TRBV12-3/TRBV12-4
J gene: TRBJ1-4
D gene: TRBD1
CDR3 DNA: TGTGCCAGCAGTTTAAGCGAAACAGGGGATAGTGAAAAACTGTTTTTT
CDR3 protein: CASSLSETGDSEKLFF

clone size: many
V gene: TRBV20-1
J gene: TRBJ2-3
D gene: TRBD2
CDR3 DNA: TGCAGTGCTAGTGTGACTAGCGGGGGCTATGGAGATACGCAGTATTTT
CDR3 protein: CSASVTSGGYGDTQYF

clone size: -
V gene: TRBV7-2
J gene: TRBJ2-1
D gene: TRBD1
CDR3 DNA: TGTGCCAGCAGCCCGAAACAGGGGGCTCAAGGCAATGAGCAGTTCTTC
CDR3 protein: CASSPKQGAQGNEQFF

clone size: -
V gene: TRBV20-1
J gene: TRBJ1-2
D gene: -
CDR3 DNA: TGCAGTGCTTCTAGAGGGACCTGGGGTAACTATGGCTACACCTTC
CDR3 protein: CSASRGTWGNYGYTF

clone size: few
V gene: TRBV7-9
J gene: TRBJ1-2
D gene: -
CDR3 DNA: TGTGCCAGCAGCTTCGGCAGGACTAAAGCTAACTATGGCTACACCTTC
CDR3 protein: CASSFGRTKANYGYTF

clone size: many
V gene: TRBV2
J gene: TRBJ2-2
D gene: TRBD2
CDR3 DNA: TGTGCCAGCAATAAAGCGGGGGCGAACACCGGGGAGCTGTTTTTT
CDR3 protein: CASNKAGANTGELFF

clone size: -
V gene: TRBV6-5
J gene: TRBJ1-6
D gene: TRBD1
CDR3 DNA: TGTGCCAGCAGTTACACGGGACAGTATAATTCACCCCTCCACTTT
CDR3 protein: CASSYTGQYNSPLHF

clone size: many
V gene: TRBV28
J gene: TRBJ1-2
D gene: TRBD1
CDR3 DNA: TGTGCCAGCAGTTTCTTAACAGGGGGCGCATATGGCTACACCTTC
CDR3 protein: CASSFLTGGAYGYTF

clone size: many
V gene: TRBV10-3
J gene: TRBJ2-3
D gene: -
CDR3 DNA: TGTGCCATCAGTGAGTCAATAGCGGATATCACAGATACGCAGTATTTT
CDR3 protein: CAISESIADITDTQYF

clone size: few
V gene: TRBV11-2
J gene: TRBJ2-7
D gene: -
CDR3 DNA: TGTGCCAGCAGCCCATATCTAGCGAGGCAGTACTTC
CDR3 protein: CASSPYLARQYF

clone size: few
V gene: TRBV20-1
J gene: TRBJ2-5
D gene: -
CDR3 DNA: TGCAGTGCTAGAGAGACAGCCCAAGAGACCCAGTACTTC
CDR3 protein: CSARETAQETQYF

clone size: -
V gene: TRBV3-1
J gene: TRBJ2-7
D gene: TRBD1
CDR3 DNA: TGTGCCAGCAGCGGAGTTGGGGACAGATCCTACGAGCAGTACTTC
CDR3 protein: CASSGVGDRSYEQYF

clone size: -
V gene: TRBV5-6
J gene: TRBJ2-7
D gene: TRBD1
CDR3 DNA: TGTGCCAGCAGCTTGAAGAACAGGGGATACGAGCAGTACTTC
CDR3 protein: CASSLKNRGYEQYF

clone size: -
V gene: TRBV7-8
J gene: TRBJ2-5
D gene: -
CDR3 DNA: TGTGCCAGCAGCTTAAGCCTCTTTGAGGAGGAGACCCAGTACTTC
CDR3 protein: CASSLSLFEEETQYF

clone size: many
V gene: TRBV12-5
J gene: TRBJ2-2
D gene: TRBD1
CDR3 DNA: TGTGCTAGTGGTTTGGACCCACAGGGGAACGGGGAGCTGTTTTTT
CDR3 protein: CASGLDPQGNGELFF

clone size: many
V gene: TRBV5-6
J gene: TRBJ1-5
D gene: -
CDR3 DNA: TGTGCCAGCAGCTTGTGGACTCTTAGGGGGCCCCAGCATTTT
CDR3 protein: CASSLWTLRGPQHF

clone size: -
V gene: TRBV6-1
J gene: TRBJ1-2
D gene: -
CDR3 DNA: TGTGCCAGCAATGGGGGGGGGAACTATGGCTACACCTTC
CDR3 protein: CASNGGGNYGYTF

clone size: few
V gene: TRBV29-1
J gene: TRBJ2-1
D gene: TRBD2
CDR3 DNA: TGCAGCGTTGAAGCCCGGGCCGGTTGGCTAGCGGATGAGCAGTTCTTC
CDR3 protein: CSVEARAGWLADEQFF

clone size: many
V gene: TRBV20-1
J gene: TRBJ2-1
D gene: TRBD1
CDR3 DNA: TGCAGTGCTAGAAGACAGGGGGCGGGAAATGAGCAGTTCTTC
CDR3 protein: CSARRQGAGNEQFF

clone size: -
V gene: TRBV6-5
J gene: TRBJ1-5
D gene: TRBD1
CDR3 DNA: TGTGCCAGCAGTTCGACAGGGGTGGGGGGTCGGCAGCCCCAGCATTTT
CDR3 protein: CASSSTGVGGRQPQHF

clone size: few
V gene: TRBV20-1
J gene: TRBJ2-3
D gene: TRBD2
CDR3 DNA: TGCAGTGCTAGAGATGTGACTAGCGGGGGTGACACAGATACGCAGTATTTT
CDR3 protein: CSARDVTSGGDTDTQYF

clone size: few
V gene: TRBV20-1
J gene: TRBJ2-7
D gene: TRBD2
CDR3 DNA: TGCAGTGCTTTAGAGACTAGCGGGGGGTTTGGAGAGCAGTACTTC
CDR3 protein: CSALETSGGFGEQYF

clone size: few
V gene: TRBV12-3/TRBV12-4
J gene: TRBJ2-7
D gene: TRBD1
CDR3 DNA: TGTGCCAGCAGTTTTAGGTTAAGGGACAGGGGTACCGAGCAGTACTTC
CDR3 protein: CASSFRLRDRGTEQYF

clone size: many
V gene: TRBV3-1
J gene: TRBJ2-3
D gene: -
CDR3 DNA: TGTGCCAGCAGCCAATTCCCAGATACGCAGTATTTT
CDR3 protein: CASSQFPDTQYF

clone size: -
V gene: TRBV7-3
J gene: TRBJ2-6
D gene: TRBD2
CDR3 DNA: TGTGCCAGCAGCTTGACGAGAGCGGGGAACAAGGGGCCTTTTGCTGGGGCCAACGTCCTGACTTTC
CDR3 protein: CASSLTRAGNKGPFAGANVLTF

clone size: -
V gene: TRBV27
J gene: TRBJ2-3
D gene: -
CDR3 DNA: TGTGCCAGCTCCCGGCGGACAGCGCACACAGATACGCAGTATTTT
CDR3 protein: CASSRRTAHTDTQYF

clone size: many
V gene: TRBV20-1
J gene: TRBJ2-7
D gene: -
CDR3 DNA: TGCAGTGCTAGCCCTAACTTCTTCTCCTACGAGCAGTACTTC
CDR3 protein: CSASPNFFSYEQYF

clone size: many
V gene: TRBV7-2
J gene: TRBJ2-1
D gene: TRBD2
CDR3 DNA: TGTGCCAGCAGCGGTCCGGGGGGACTAGCTTACAATGAGCAGTTCTTC
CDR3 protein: CASSGPGGLAYNEQFF

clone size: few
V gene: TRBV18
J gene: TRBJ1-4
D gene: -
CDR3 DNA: TGTGCCAGCTCCCGGACGGATTCTAATGAAAAACTGTTTTTT
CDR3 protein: CASSRTDSNEKLFF

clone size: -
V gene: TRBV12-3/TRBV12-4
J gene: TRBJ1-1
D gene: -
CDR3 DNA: TGTGCCAGCAGTGCCGTGGGCAGGAGGAACACTGAAGCTTTCTTT
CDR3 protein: CASSAVGRRNTEAFF

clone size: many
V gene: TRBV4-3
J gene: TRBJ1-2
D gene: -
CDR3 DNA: TGCGCCAGCAGCCAAGACAGGAACTATGGCTACACCTTC
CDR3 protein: CASSQDRNYGYTF

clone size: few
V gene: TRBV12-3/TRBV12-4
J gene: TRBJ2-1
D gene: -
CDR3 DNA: TGTGCCAGCAGGGGGGGGCCCTCCTACAATGAGCAGTTCTTC
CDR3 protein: CASRGGPSYNEQFF

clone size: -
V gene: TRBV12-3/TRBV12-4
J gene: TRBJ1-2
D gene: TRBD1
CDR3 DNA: TGTGCCAGCAGTTTAGGCCGAGGCCACAAAGGGGGCGGCTACACCTTC
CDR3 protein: CASSLGRGHKGGGYTF

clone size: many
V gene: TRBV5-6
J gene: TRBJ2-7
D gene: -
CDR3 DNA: TGTGCCAGCAGCTTGGCGGGGGTATCCTACGAGCAGTACTTC
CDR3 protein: CASSLAGVSYEQYF

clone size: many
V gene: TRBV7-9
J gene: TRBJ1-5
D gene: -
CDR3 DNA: TGTGCCAGCAGCGTAGGGTTCGCGGAACAGCCCCAGCATTTT
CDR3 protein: CASSVGFAEQPQHF

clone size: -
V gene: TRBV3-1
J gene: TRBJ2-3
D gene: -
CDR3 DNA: TGTGCCAGCAGCCAACTAGAGCGTACGCAGTATTTT
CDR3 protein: CASSQLERTQYF

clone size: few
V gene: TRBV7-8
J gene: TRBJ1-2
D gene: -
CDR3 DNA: TGTGCCAGCAGCTTAGCAAAGGGCCAAAGAAGCTATGGCTACACCTTC
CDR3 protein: CASSLAKGQRSYGYTF

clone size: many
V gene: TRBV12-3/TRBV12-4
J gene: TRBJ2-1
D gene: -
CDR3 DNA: TGTGCCGGGAGTAAAAGGAATGAGCAGTTCTTC
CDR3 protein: CAGSKRNEQFF